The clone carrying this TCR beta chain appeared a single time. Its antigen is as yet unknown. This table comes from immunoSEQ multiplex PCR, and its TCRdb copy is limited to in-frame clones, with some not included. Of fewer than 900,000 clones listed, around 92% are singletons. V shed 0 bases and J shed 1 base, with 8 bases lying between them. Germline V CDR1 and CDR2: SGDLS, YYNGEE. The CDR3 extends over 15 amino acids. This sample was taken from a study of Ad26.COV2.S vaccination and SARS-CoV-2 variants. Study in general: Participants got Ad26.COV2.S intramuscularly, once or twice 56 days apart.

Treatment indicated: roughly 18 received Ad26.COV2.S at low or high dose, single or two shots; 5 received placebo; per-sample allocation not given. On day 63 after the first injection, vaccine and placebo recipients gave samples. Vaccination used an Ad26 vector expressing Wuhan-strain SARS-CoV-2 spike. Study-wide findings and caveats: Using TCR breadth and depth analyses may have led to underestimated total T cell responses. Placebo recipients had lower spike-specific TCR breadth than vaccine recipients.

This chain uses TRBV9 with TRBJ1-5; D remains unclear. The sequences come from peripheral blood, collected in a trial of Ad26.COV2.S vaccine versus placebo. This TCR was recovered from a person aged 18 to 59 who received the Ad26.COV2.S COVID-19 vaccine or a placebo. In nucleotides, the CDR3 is TGTGCCAGCAGCGTAGGGGGTCTGAGCAATCAGCCCCAGCATTTT. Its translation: CASSVGGLSNQPQHF.